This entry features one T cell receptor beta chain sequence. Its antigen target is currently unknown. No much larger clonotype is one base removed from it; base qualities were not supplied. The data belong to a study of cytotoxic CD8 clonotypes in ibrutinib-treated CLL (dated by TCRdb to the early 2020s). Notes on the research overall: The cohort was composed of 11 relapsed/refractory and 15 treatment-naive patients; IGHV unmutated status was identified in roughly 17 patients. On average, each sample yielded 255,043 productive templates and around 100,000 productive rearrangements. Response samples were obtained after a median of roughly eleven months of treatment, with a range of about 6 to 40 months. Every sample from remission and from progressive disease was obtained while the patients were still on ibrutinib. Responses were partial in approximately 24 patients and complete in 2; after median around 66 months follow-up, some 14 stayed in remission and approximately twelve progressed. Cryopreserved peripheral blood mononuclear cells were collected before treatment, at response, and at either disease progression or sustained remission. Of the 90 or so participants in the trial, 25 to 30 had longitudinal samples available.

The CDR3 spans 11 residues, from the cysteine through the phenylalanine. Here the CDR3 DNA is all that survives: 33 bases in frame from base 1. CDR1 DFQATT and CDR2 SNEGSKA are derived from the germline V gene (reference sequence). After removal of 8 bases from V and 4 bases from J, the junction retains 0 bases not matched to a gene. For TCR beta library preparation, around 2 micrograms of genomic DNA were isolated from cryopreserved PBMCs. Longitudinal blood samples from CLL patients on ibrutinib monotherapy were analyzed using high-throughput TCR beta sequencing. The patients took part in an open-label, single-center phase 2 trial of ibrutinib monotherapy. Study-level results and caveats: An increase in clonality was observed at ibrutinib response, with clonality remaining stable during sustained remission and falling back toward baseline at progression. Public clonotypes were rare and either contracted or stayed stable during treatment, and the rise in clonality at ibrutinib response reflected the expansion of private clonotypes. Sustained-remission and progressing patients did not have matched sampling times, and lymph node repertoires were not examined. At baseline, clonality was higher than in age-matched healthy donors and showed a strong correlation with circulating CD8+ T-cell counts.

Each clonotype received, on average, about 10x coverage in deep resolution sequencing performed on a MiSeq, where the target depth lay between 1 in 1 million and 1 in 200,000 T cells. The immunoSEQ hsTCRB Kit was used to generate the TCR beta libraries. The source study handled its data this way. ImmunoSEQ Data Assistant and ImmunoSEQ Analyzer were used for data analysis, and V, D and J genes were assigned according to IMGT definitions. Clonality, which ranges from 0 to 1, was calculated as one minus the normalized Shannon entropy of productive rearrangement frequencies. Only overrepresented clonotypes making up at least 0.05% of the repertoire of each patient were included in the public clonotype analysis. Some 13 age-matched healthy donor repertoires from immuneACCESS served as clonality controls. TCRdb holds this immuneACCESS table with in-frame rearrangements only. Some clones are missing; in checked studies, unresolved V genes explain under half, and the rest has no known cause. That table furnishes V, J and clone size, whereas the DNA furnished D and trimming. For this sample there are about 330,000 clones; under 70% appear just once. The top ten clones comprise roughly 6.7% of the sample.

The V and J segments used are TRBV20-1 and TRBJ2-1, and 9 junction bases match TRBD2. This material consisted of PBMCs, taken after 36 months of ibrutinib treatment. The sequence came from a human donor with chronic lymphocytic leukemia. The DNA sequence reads TGCAGTAGCGGGAGGTACAATGAGCAGTTCTTC. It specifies CSSGRYNEQFF.